This is a list of T cell receptor beta chains from one sample in a study of control samples from healthy donors and cancer patients. The protocol was immunoSEQ multiplex PCR, while the TCRdb copy is restricted to in-frame clones and leaves out a portion. This sample yields approximately 69,000 clones, of which more than 70% are seen a single time; less than 6% belongs to the top ten. Sequences were obtained from PBMCs. These receptors originate from a man aged 55-75 years with colorectal cancer. Both conserved end residues are part of each CDR3. Each record gives: D gene, clone size, J gene, V gene, CDR3 DNA, CDR3 protein. D genes are given only for firm matches. Part of the rows lack a size; the others show once, few, many or a class for expanded clones.

-,-,TRBJ2-1,TRBV12-3/TRBV12-4,TGTGCCAGCAGTCTCCGGAGAGGAGATGAGCAGTTCTTC,CASSLRRGDEQFF
-,-,TRBJ1-6,TRBV27,TGTGCCAGCAGTTCCACCCCTTCGAGAGGAGCCCTCCACTTT,CASSSTPSRGALHF
TRBD1,-,TRBJ2-1,TRBV7-3,TGTGCCAGCAGCCCCCAGGGGGCGCTGGACAATGAGCAGTTCTTC,CASSPQGALDNEQFF
TRBD1,-,TRBJ1-2,TRBV19,TGTGCCAGTAGCCTCCAGGGGGGAGGTGGCTACACCTTC,CASSLQGGGGYTF
-,-,TRBJ2-7,TRBV20-1,TGCAGTGCTCTTCACTCCTACGAGCAGTACTTC,CSALHSYEQYF
-,-,TRBJ2-3,TRBV4-1,TGCGCCAGCAGCCAACCCCTCCAGCAAGATACGCAGTATTTT,CASSQPLQQDTQYF
TRBD1,-,TRBJ2-2,TRBV3-1/TRBV3-2,TGTGCCAGCAGCCGCGGGACAGGGATTCCCGGGGAGCTGTTTTTT,CASSRGTGIPGELFF
TRBD2,once,TRBJ2-3,TRBV4-3,TGCGCCAGCAGCCCGGGACTAGCGGGGGGAGTGACAGATACGCAGTATTTT,CASSPGLAGGVTDTQYF
-,-,TRBJ2-3,TRBV29-1,TGCAGCGTTGGGGACTTTGCCCGCACAGATACGCAGTATTTT,CSVGDFARTDTQYF
TRBD1,-,TRBJ2-7,TRBV27,TGTGCCAGCAGTTCCCGCCTGGGACAGCGGTACGAGCAGTACTTC,CASSSRLGQRYEQYF
-,-,TRBJ2-2,TRBV30,TGTGCCTGGAGTGTACGGGCAGGCGGTAGAAACACCGGGGAGCTGTTTTTT,CAWSVRAGGRNTGELFF
-,-,TRBJ2-5,TRBV12-3/TRBV12-4,TGTGCCAGCAGTTTACGGGCTAGAGGAGCCCAGTACTTC,CASSLRARGAQYF
-,-,TRBJ2-7,TRBV3-1/TRBV3-2,TGTGCCAGCAGCCAAGGTGGCCTACAAATGGGGCAGTACTTC,CASSQGGLQMGQYF
-,-,TRBJ1-5,TRBV3-1/TRBV3-2,TGTGCCAGCAGCCAAGATCGCGATCAGCCCCAGCATTTT,CASSQDRDQPQHF
-,-,TRBJ2-6,TRBV6-1,TGTGCCAGCAGTGATTTGTCCAACGTCCTGACTTTC,CASSDLSNVLTF
-,once,TRBJ1-5,TRBV19,TGTGCCAGTAGTACTAACAGGGTTCCAGATCAGCCCCAGCATTTT,CASSTNRVPDQPQHF
-,-,TRBJ1-1,TRBV13,TGTGCCAGCAGCCCAGGCGGAAGGACTGAAGCTTTCTTT,CASSPGGRTEAFF
-,-,TRBJ2-3,TRBV2,TGTGCCAGCAGTGAATCCAGCGCCACAGATACGCAGTATTTT,CASSESSATDTQYF
TRBD1,few,TRBJ1-1,TRBV27,TGTGCCAGCAGTTCCCCCCCCGGGACAGTGAACACTGAAGCTTTCTTT,CASSSPPGTVNTEAFF
-,-,TRBJ1-6,TRBV7-3,TGTGCCAGCAGCTCCTCGGGACAATATAATTCACCCCTCCACTTT,CASSSSGQYNSPLHF
-,-,TRBJ2-7,TRBV7-8,TGTGCCAGCAGCAAGAGGGGGGAGCAGTACTTC,CASSKRGEQYF
TRBD1,once,TRBJ2-7,TRBV7-2,TGTGCCAGCAGCCGGGACAGGGTCCCGTCCGAGCAGTACTTC,CASSRDRVPSEQYF
TRBD1,-,TRBJ1-2,TRBV28,TGTGCCAGCAGTTCCCGGGACAGGGGATCATATGGCTACACCTTC,CASSSRDRGSYGYTF
-,-,TRBJ2-7,TRBV7-9,TGTGCCAGCAGCTTCAGTTCGGGGGGCGGCTACGAGCAGTACTTC,CASSFSSGGGYEQYF
TRBD1,-,TRBJ1-6,TRBV6-5,TGTGCCAGCACAACCGGACAGGAGAGATTTTCACCCCTCCACTTT,CASTTGQERFSPLHF
TRBD2,-,TRBJ2-3,TRBV10-3,TGTGCCATCAGTGGACTAGCGGCGACCACAGATACGCAGTATTTT,CAISGLAATTDTQYF
-,-,TRBJ1-1,TRBV6-1,TGTGCCAGCAGTGAAGCGGCCAGGCCGGGCCCTGAAGCTTTCTTT,CASSEAARPGPEAFF
-,-,TRBJ2-3,TRBV5-6,TGTGCCAGCGGACCGTCAATCTTGGATACGCAGTATTTT,CASGPSILDTQYF
-,-,TRBJ2-7,TRBV9,TGTGCCAGCAGCGTAGCGGGCCAGGGTTTCTACGAGCAGTACTTC,CASSVAGQGFYEQYF